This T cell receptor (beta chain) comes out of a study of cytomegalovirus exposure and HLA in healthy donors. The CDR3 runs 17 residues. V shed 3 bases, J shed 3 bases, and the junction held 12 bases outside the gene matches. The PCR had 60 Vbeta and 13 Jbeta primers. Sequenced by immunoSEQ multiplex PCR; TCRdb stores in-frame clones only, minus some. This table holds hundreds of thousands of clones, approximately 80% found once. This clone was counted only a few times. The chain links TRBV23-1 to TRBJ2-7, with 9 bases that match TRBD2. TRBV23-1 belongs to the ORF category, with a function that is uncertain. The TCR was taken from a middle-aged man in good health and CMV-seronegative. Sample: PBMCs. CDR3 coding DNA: TGCGCCAGCAGTCACCCATCCAAGAGGCGGGAGGGCTACGAGCAGTACTTC. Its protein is CASSHPSKRREGYEQYF.